The clone carrying this TCR beta chain was recorded only once. The data derive from a study of blood T cell repertoires in COVID-19. As for the study in general: From the United States, Italy and Spain came samples of acute and convalescent COVID-19. T cells, B-cell-depleted T cells, or PBMCs supplied cDNA or gDNA.

Assignments of participants to cohorts depended upon their own reported clinical history. Up to 2 weeks before entering the study, exposed participants had met a COVID-19 case. Measured with immunoSEQ multiplex PCR; TCRdb has only the in-frame clones, and not every one. The sample has about 350,000 clones, almost 90% seen once; the top ten hold just over 1%. The receptor comes from a woman aged 25-40 years who had been exposed to COVID-19. Sequencing input: PBMCs or T cells enriched from blood (not recorded which).

In DNA, the CDR3 is TGTGCCAGCAGCTTAGTAGGGGTGGGCTCCTACAATGAGCAGTTCTTC. The encoded protein is CASSLVGVGSYNEQFF. The J gene is TRBJ2-1, the V gene TRBV7-2, with D maybe TRBD1 (5 bases). This CDR3 region has 16 residues. Germline CDR1 SGHTA, CDR2 FQGNSA. Trimming stripped 1 base from V and 0 bases from J, with 10 bases between. The full variable domain, its missing parts supplied by reference TRBV7-2 and TRBJ2-1, is GAGVSQSPSNKVTEKGKDVELRCDPISGHTALYWYRQSLGQGLEFLIYFQGNSAPDKSGLPSDRFSAERTGGSVSTLTIQRTQQEDSAVYLCASSLVGVGSYNEQFFGPGTRLTVL.